The following is a T cell receptor (beta chain) sequence with its context. This receptor's antigen is unknown. Nothing much larger sits one base from this clone, and base qualities are not available. The cohort consisted of hundreds of healthy bone marrow donors. At the time of sampling, all cohort members were nominally healthy, though unrecorded immune exposures were likely present. The donor was CMV seropositive and was included in the group of approximately 310 seropositive cohort members. Every donor gave a peripheral blood sample, and the peripheral blood mononuclear cells from that sample were used for TCR beta sequencing. Genomic DNA extraction from the blood cell samples was performed with the Qiagen DNeasy Blood Extraction Kit. This record belongs to a study of cytomegalovirus exposure and HLA in healthy donors (TCRdb year 2017). A note on the overall study: An earlier analysis of a few hundred of the donors reported around 280 Gb of sequence data and around 110 million unique TCR beta sequences obtained from about 180 million T cells. The study combined high-throughput TCR immunosequencing, statistical association of individual TCRs with disease status, and machine learning to predict cytomegalovirus infection status. In a later genetic analysis, genome-wide SNP genotypes for about 65% of the 666 donors were used, and that subset was treated as a discovery cohort. In the later analysis, no new phenotypic data were used to find candidate immune exposures; instead, reliance was placed on TCR beta sequences and their occurrence across donors. All discovery cohort repertoires had been generated using a single sequencing platform. Alongside the repertoire data, information on donor age, sex, ethnicity and CMV serostatus was compiled. Both class I and class II loci were covered by HLA typing, at four-digit resolution. An early release covering about 600 HLA-typed donors comprised about 290 gigabases of sequencing data and about 90 million unique TCR sequences. The study was designed to test whether signatures of past pathogen exposure could be identified by cataloging public T cell receptors. The number of donors typed differed by locus, with about 629-640 for A, B, C, DRB1 and DQB1, roughly 520 for DQA1, 606 for DPA1, and some 450 for DPB1. To study patterns of TCR occurrence, a later analysis re-analyzed previously published TCR beta repertoires from 666 donors and added high-resolution HLA genotyping. Among the roughly 390 genotyped donors, around 81% belonged to the genetic ancestry cluster associated with self-reported Caucasian donors. On average, around 240,000 unique TCR beta nucleotide sequences were sequenced per donor among about 400 genotyped donors of the cohort, with roughly 18% of those sequences being non-productive. The T cell repertoires of around 670 subjects were profiled by immunosequencing and related to cytomegalovirus serostatus. Because of strong linkage in the cohort, roughly 5 DR-DQ haplotypes were treated as single units for association and clustering. In addition to the first cohort of hundreds of subjects, a separate validation cohort of over 90 different subjects was used. To decide whether each TCR beta V gene segment behaved as functional or pseudogenic, an earlier analysis of some 600 of the donors relied on high-throughput TCR beta sequencing.

The full study reports these points: In a later analysis, TCR association rates were found to vary across HLA loci, with the most associated TCRs seen for DRB1 alleles and the fewest for HLA-C alleles. Strong co-occurrence of HLA alleles, especially DR and DQ, made assigning TCR associations to individual alleles difficult. A further reported finding was that TCR beta sequences accurately predicted the HLA-A and HLA-B alleles for most subjects in the first cohort. According to the authors, the approach could potentially be generalized to other disease states and immunological phenotypes. The presence/absence analyses assumed that sequencing depth was roughly uniform across donors, and that assumption may not be true. According to a later genetic analysis, donors in an Asian-associated ancestry cluster had fewer N-insertions in productive TCRs than the approximately 630-donor mean. A later analysis found that HLA-associated TCR beta chains were more clonally expanded and had lower generation probabilities than equally common non-associated chains. Linkage disequilibrium might explain the correlated functional status among segregating V segments, but an unknown experimental factor could not be ruled out. Because counts were too low, seventeen rarely observed V segments, including chromosome 9 orphons, were excluded from the earlier analysis of roughly 580 of the donors. In a later genetic analysis, a missense DCLRE1C variant was associated with V-gene and J-gene trimming of TCR beta chains, and the association was replicated in an independent cohort. The only immune exposure information available for the cohort was CMV serostatus. Cytomegalovirus status was reported to be diagnosed by the classifier with high specificity and sensitivity in both the original and validation cohorts. In vitro tests confirmed that a few of the cytomegalovirus-associated TCR beta chains recognize cytomegalovirus antigens. A later analysis reported that several top co-occurrence clusters appeared linked to parvovirus B19, influenza, CMV and Epstein-Barr virus. Because the 87-base-pair reads could not distinguish some IMGT-functional V segments, including TRBV6-2 and TRBV6-3, those segments were excluded. In an earlier analysis of about 600 of the donors, most TCR beta V segments appeared in productive rearrangements about 90% or about 30% of the time, broadly matching IMGT annotations. In this cohort, only TCR beta chains were sequenced, and detectable features were limited by the absence of alpha or paired-chain data. The sequencing pipeline was judged likely to have produced a cluster of highly shared sequence variants as a technical artifact. Because HLA typing was missing for some donors at each locus, association tests included only the typed subset. While some public TCRs were present in many individuals, most TCR sequences turned up only very rarely across donors. At a false discovery rate of 0.05, a later analysis linked under 20,000 TCR beta sequences to specific HLA alleles. In the study, 150 to 200 TCR beta chains were listed as associated with cytomegalovirus. A later analysis found that most CMV-associated TCR beta chains appeared HLA-restricted, with HLA associations seemingly driven largely by CMV exposure.

According to the germline V gene (reference sequence), CDR1 reads PRHDT and CDR2 reads FYEKMQ. V sheds 4 bases and J sheds 1 base, leaving 25 bases between their ends. The CDR3, from cysteine to phenylalanine, totals 19 residues. The read is trimmed to its CDR3 DNA, 57 bases read in frame from base 1. Library preparation was by the immunoSEQ multiplex PCR assay. The multiplex PCR relied on a mix of 60 forward primers for TCR Vbeta segments and 13 reverse primers for TCR Jbeta segments. The CDR3 region of rearranged TCR beta genes was amplified from genomic DNA by a multiplex PCR assay. On the Illumina HiSeq System, the amplified TCR beta libraries were sequenced as 87-base-pair reads. On the authors' methods: A later analysis counted tens of millions of unique TCR beta chains across the 650 to 800 repertoires, and 9.5 million to 11 million of these chains were shared by at least two donors. Raw reads were error-corrected and collapsed into unique sequences by a nearest-neighbor algorithm in which closely related sequences were merged to remove PCR and sequencing errors. Alignment of CDR3 sequences to IMGT reference sequences was used to assign V, D and J gene segments. Each retained sequence needed at least a six-nucleotide match to both a V gene segment and a J gene segment. A rearrangement counted as productive if the CDR3 had no stop codons and remained in frame with V and J, and every other rearrangement counted as non-productive. Following IMGT convention, CDR3 was defined as the stretch from the second conserved V-encoded cysteine to the conserved J-encoded phenylalanine. In an earlier analysis of roughly 580 of the donors, sequences lacking an unambiguous match to a single V gene segment were excluded. In an earlier analysis of 587 of the donors, V segments were called functional above 56.7% productive rearrangements and were called segregating when the between-donor standard deviation exceeded 5%. To diagnose cytomegalovirus status from the catalog of TCR beta chain sequences, a statistical classification framework was built. In a later analysis, TCR nucleotide sequences were compared against IMGT/GENE-DB human TR gene sequences so that V and J genes could be assigned. Using the TCRdist pipeline, a later analysis assigned CDR3 sequences along with most-parsimonious VDJ recombination scenarios. A later analysis defined each TCR beta chain by its CDR3 amino acid sequence plus V-gene family, and excluded reads lacking a unique V-gene family. As a way to deal with suspected cross-contamination and a sequencing artifact, a later analysis dropped roughly 620 nucleotide sequences that were highly shared and had low generation probability. In a later analysis, a clonal expansion index for each public chain was calculated from normalized within-repertoire ranks of inferred template counts. In a later analysis, generation probabilities were computed using a VDJ recombination model fitted to out-of-frame rearrangements, and the results were checked against IGoR. A later analysis scored TCR-TCR, TCR-HLA and TCR-CMV co-occurrence with hypergeometric tests, applying a repertoire-size bias correction to TCR pairs. In a later analysis, false discovery rates were estimated by permuting HLA or CMV assignments 20 times. In a later analysis, co-occurring TCRs were grouped using DBSCAN, with TCRdist sequence similarity added in when clustering inside HLA-allele-positive subsets. Co-occurrence clustering excluded repertoires with fewer than 30,000 or more than 120,000 public chains, plus five with anomalous nucleotide sharing. Imported from immuneACCESS, the table was reduced by TCRdb to in-frame sequences with V and J called. These copies leave out some clones; in studies compared against another copy, an unresolved V gene accounts for under half, and the cause of the remainder is not known. V and J calls plus clone size are reproduced from that table; the DNA served to infer D and trimming. This sample is represented by 95,000 to 120,000 clones; less than 80% of them were singletons. The top ten clones comprise 3.5% to 5% of the sample.

This chain joins TRBV13 to TRBJ1-1; the D gene is possibly TRBD1, with 5 bases matching. The sequencing sample was made of PBMCs. This TCR came from a woman aged 40-49 years in good health and CMV-seropositive. This receptor carries the CDR3 CASSSASLQGGGTNTEAFF. The DNA sequence is given as TGTGCCAGCAGCTCCGCCTCCTTGCAGGGAGGAGGGACGAACACTGAAGCTTTCTTT. Joined to the reference TRBV13 and TRBJ1-1 proteins, this CDR3 gives the full variable domain: AAGVIQSPRHLIKEKRETATLKCYPIPRHDTVYWYQQGPGQDPQFLISFYEKMQSDKGSIPDRFSAQQFSDYHSELNMSSLELGDSALYFCASSSASLQGGGTNTEAFFGQGTRLTVV.